Listed below are T cell receptor beta chains from one sample, sequenced in a study of OX40 agonist ivuxolimab in advanced cancers. Sequencing used immunoSEQ multiplex PCR; TCRdb keeps in-frame clones, though not all of them. Of around 67,000 clones in the sample, 83% were seen once. Sequenced material: CD4+ or CD8+ T cells sorted from blood, taken in a trial of the OX40 agonist ivuxolimab. These receptors were obtained from an adult with an advanced solid tumor such as melanoma, head and neck, liver or kidney cancer. Both conserved end residues are part of each CDR3. Fields, in order: CDR3 length, J gene, D gene, clone size, V gene, CDR3 protein, CDR3 DNA. D genes are given only for firm matches. Some rows have no size entry. The others give once, few or many, or a class for an expanded clone.

>16|TRBJ2-7|-|-|TRBV7-3
CASSPDLARSTYEQYF
TGTGCCAGCAGCCCCGACCTGGCTCGGAGCACCTACGAGCAGTACTTC
>14|TRBJ1-4|-|-|TRBV12-5
CAQPQLATNEKLFF
TGTGCCCAACCACAACTTGCAACTAATGAAAAACTGTTTTTT
>17|TRBJ2-6|-|-|TRBV5-6
CASSFRGPPSGANVLTF
TGTGCCAGCAGCTTCCGGGGACCCCCTTCTGGGGCCAACGTCCTGACTTTC
>13|TRBJ2-7|-|-|TRBV15
CATSARGPYEQYF
TGTGCCACCAGCGCGCGGGGGCCCTACGAGCAGTACTTC
>15|TRBJ1-1|-|-|TRBV5-4
CASSSGWGGSTEAFF
TGTGCCAGCAGCTCCGGGTGGGGAGGGAGCACTGAAGCTTTCTTT
>16|TRBJ2-7|TRBD2|-|TRBV7-9
CASSLPSGRAPREQYF
TGTGCCAGCAGCTTGCCTAGCGGGAGGGCGCCGCGTGAGCAGTACTTC
>14|TRBJ1-1|-|-|TRBV6-1
CATRPMQESTEAFF
TGTGCCACCCGCCCCATGCAGGAAAGCACTGAAGCTTTCTTT
>15|TRBJ1-5|-|-|TRBV30
CAWSHLGSFNQPQHF
TGTGCCTGGAGTCATTTGGGAAGTTTCAATCAGCCCCAGCATTTT
>14|TRBJ2-7|-|-|TRBV5-1
CASSAPDGSYEQYF
TGCGCCAGCAGCGCGCCGGACGGGAGCTACGAGCAGTACTTC
>14|TRBJ1-1|-|-|TRBV25-1
CASRPPGEYTEAFF
TGTGCCAGCAGGCCCCCCGGGGAGTACACTGAAGCTTTCTTT
>16|TRBJ1-5|TRBD1|-|TRBV5-8
CASSLGDRGPDQPQHF
TGTGCCAGCAGCTTGGGGGACAGGGGGCCCGATCAGCCCCAGCATTTT
>17|TRBJ1-5|TRBD1|-|TRBV4-1
CASSQDNQDRTNQPQHF
TGCGCCAGCAGCCAAGATAACCAGGACAGGACCAATCAGCCCCAGCATTTT
>15|TRBJ2-1|TRBD2|-|TRBV5-1
CASSLGPSGSNEQFF
TGCGCCAGCAGCTTGGGGCCTAGCGGGTCCAATGAGCAGTTCTTC
>14|TRBJ2-7|-|-|TRBV10-3
CAISESAGTYEQYF
TGTGCCATCAGTGAGTCGGCAGGGACCTACGAGCAGTACTTC
>13|TRBJ2-1|TRBD2|-|TRBV5-1
CASRGLEFHEQFF
TGCGCCAGCAGGGGACTAGAGTTCCATGAGCAGTTCTTC
>14|TRBJ1-5|-|-|TRBV6-6
CASTMGTGDQPQHF
TGTGCCAGCACTATGGGGACGGGAGATCAGCCCCAGCATTTT
>17|TRBJ2-1|-|-|TRBV9
CASSKQSNWGDNNEQFF
TGTGCCAGCAGCAAGCAATCCAACTGGGGGGACAACAATGAGCAGTTCTTC
>10|TRBJ1-1|-|-|TRBV29-1
CSARNTEAFF
TGCAGCGCCCGAAACACTGAAGCTTTCTTT
>13|TRBJ2-1|-|-|TRBV15
CATSPNLASEQFF
TGTGCCACCAGCCCCAATCTAGCATCCGAGCAGTTCTTC
>14|TRBJ1-1|TRBD1|-|TRBV19
CASSRDRGGAEAFF
TGTGCCAGTAGTAGGGACAGGGGTGGGGCTGAAGCTTTCTTT
>16|TRBJ2-5|TRBD2|-|TRBV2
CASRGGLAGPQETQYF
TGTGCCAGCAGGGGGGGACTAGCGGGACCTCAAGAGACCCAGTACTTC
>18|TRBJ1-3|-|-|TRBV5-1
CASSLNFLTASSGNTIYF
TGCGCCAGCAGCTTGAATTTTTTGACAGCCAGCTCTGGAAACACCATATATTTT
>13|TRBJ1-1|-|few|TRBV5-1
CASSLHRGTEAFF
TGCGCCAGCAGCTTGCACAGAGGCACTGAAGCTTTCTTT
>13|TRBJ1-5|-|-|TRBV6-5
CASSYSLHQPQHF
TGTGCCAGCAGTTACTCTTTGCATCAGCCCCAGCATTTT
>14|TRBJ1-5|TRBD1|few|TRBV2
CASSVGQGAQPQHF
TGTGCCAGCAGTGTCGGGCAGGGGGCTCAGCCCCAGCATTTT
>12|TRBJ2-5|TRBD1|-|TRBV5-1
CASSRGLETQYF
TGCGCCAGCTCCAGGGGGTTAGAGACCCAGTACTTC
>16|TRBJ2-2|TRBD1|-|TRBV11-2
CASSVTGTGNTGELFF
TGTGCCAGCAGCGTTACCGGGACAGGGAACACCGGGGAGCTGTTTTTT